This TCR beta chain is drawn from a study of graft-versus-host responses after intestinal transplantation. The overall study: Recipients got multivisceral, liver-intestinal, or isolated intestinal transplants.

Germline CDR1 and CDR2: MDHEN and SYDVKM. The CDR3 totals 14 residues. The V and J ends lost 5 bases and 7 bases, in that order; junction bases with no gene match: 8. The table came from immunoSEQ multiplex PCR; TCRdb's copy has only in-frame clones and leaves some out. The profile shows about 51,000 clones, roughly nine tenths of them singletons. Study-wide points: GvH clones turned up in recipient marrow; some had shown up first in ileum or blood.

This clone was recorded only once. What it binds is unknown. The specimen was unstimulated CD4+ T cells sorted from spleen or lymph node cells, collected before transplant. This receptor was obtained from a human donor who was the organ donor for an intestinal transplant. V gene TRBV28 combines with J gene TRBJ2-4; 7 bases are a match to TRBD2. CDR3 nucleotides: TGTGCCAGCAGTCCGTCGGGAGGTGGGAACATTCAGTACTTC. Translated, it gives CASSPSGGGNIQYF.